This is a list of T cell receptor beta chains from one sample in a study of shared clonotypes between healthy human individuals. The method was immunoSEQ multiplex PCR; TCRdb's version includes in-frame clones alone and lacks a portion of them. The sample lists 800,000 or so clones; just over 95% were seen once. Material for sequencing was naive CD8+ T cells sorted from blood. The source is a man aged 30 to 45 in good health. Both conserved end residues are part of each CDR3. The D gene is left open where the match is weak. Not every row has a clone size; where given, it reads once, few, many or a size class.

V gene: TRBV5-1; D gene: .; clone size: .; J gene: TRBJ2-1; CDR3 protein: CASSWGGWSSYNEQFF; CDR3 DNA: TGCGCCAGCAGCTGGGGCGGATGGAGCTCCTACAATGAGCAGTTCTTC
V gene: TRBV6-5; D gene: .; clone size: .; J gene: TRBJ1-5; CDR3 protein: CASSPTGTLNQPQHF; CDR3 DNA: TGTGCCAGCAGCCCAACGGGGACGTTGAATCAGCCCCAGCATTTT
V gene: TRBV11-3; D gene: .; clone size: .; J gene: TRBJ1-2; CDR3 protein: CASSLNRGGDEGYTF; CDR3 DNA: TGTGCCAGCAGCTTAAACCGGGGGGGAGATGAGGGCTACACCTTC
V gene: TRBV6-1; D gene: .; clone size: .; J gene: TRBJ2-7; CDR3 protein: CASRYTLQSSYEQYF; CDR3 DNA: TGTGCCAGCAGGTACACGCTACAGAGCTCCTACGAGCAGTACTTC
V gene: TRBV7-9; D gene: TRBD2; clone size: .; J gene: TRBJ2-7; CDR3 protein: CASSDLTSGSGYEQYF; CDR3 DNA: TGTGCCAGCAGCGACCTGACTAGCGGGAGTGGGTACGAGCAGTACTTC
V gene: TRBV6-4; D gene: .; clone size: .; J gene: TRBJ2-7; CDR3 protein: CASSDTEFKYF; CDR3 DNA: TGTGCCAGCAGTGACACCGAGTTCAAGTACTTC
V gene: TRBV5-6; D gene: TRBD1; clone size: .; J gene: TRBJ2-5; CDR3 protein: CASSPGTGSETQYF; CDR3 DNA: TGTGCCAGCAGCCCCGGGACAGGGTCGGAGACCCAGTACTTC
V gene: TRBV10-3; D gene: .; clone size: .; J gene: TRBJ2-7; CDR3 protein: CANRQEISYEQYF; CDR3 DNA: TGTGCCAACCGACAGGAGATCTCCTACGAGCAGTACTTC
V gene: TRBV6-5; D gene: .; clone size: .; J gene: TRBJ2-7; CDR3 protein: CASSYSNRDEQYF; CDR3 DNA: TGTGCCAGCAGTTACTCGAATAGGGACGAGCAGTACTTC
V gene: TRBV4-1; D gene: TRBD2; clone size: .; J gene: TRBJ2-7; CDR3 protein: CASSQGDGRSYEQYF; CDR3 DNA: TGCGCCAGCAGCCAAGGGGACGGGAGGTCCTACGAGCAGTACTTC
V gene: TRBV14; D gene: TRBD1; clone size: .; J gene: TRBJ1-1; CDR3 protein: CASSHRTGDTEAFF; CDR3 DNA: TGTGCCAGCAGCCACCGGACAGGGGACACTGAAGCTTTCTTT
V gene: TRBV5-1; D gene: .; clone size: .; J gene: TRBJ2-1; CDR3 protein: CASSLAGDEQFF; CDR3 DNA: TGCGCCAGCAGCTTGGCCGGGGATGAGCAGTTCTTC
V gene: TRBV7-9; D gene: .; clone size: .; J gene: TRBJ2-7; CDR3 protein: CASRGTRFYEQYF; CDR3 DNA: TGTGCCAGCAGGGGTACTAGGTTCTACGAGCAGTACTTC
V gene: TRBV11-3; D gene: .; clone size: .; J gene: TRBJ2-3; CDR3 protein: CASSPAPYDTQYF; CDR3 DNA: TGTGCCAGCAGCCCAGCGCCCTACGATACGCAGTATTTT
V gene: TRBV27; D gene: .; clone size: .; J gene: TRBJ2-7; CDR3 protein: CASSFAGVDRYEQYF; CDR3 DNA: TGTGCCAGCAGTTTTGCAGGGGTCGATAGGTACGAGCAGTACTTC
V gene: TRBV27; D gene: .; clone size: .; J gene: TRBJ2-7; CDR3 protein: CASSQGLPSSYEQYF; CDR3 DNA: TGTGCCAGCAGCCAGGGACTGCCGAGCTCCTACGAGCAGTACTTC
V gene: TRBV21-1; D gene: .; clone size: .; J gene: TRBJ2-2; CDR3 protein: CASSKSPRGTGELFF; CDR3 DNA: TGTGCCAGCAGCAAATCCCCCCGGGGGACCGGGGAGCTGTTTTTT
V gene: TRBV7-9; D gene: .; clone size: .; J gene: TRBJ1-4; CDR3 protein: CASSPGGSNEKLFF; CDR3 DNA: TGTGCCAGCAGCCCAGGAGGTAGTAATGAAAAACTGTTTTTT
V gene: TRBV29-1; D gene: TRBD2; clone size: .; J gene: TRBJ2-3; CDR3 protein: CSVGLAGAGDTQYF; CDR3 DNA: TGCAGCGTTGGACTAGCGGGAGCGGGAGATACGCAGTATTTT
V gene: TRBV6-1; D gene: .; clone size: .; J gene: TRBJ2-1; CDR3 protein: CASSEDRGFFRVGEQFF; CDR3 DNA: TGTGCCAGCAGTGAAGATCGGGGCTTTTTCCGGGTGGGTGAGCAGTTCTTC
V gene: TRBV7-8; D gene: .; clone size: .; J gene: TRBJ2-7; CDR3 protein: CASSRDPWEQYF; CDR3 DNA: TGTGCCAGCAGCCGGGACCCTTGGGAGCAGTACTTC
V gene: TRBV6-1; D gene: .; clone size: once; J gene: TRBJ1-4; CDR3 protein: CASSEQLRRHEKLFF; CDR3 DNA: TGTGCCAGCAGTGAGCAACTTCGTAGGCATGAAAAACTGTTTTTT
V gene: TRBV12-2; D gene: .; clone size: .; J gene: TRBJ1-2; CDR3 protein: CASRLSTGGDGYTF; CDR3 DNA: TGTGCAAGTCGTTTAAGCACAGGGGGAGATGGCTACACCTTC
V gene: TRBV7-2; D gene: .; clone size: .; J gene: TRBJ2-7; CDR3 protein: CASSAHLSYEQYF; CDR3 DNA: TGTGCCAGCAGCGCACACCTCTCCTACGAGCAGTACTTC
V gene: TRBV19; D gene: TRBD2; clone size: .; J gene: TRBJ2-1; CDR3 protein: CASSIGLAYRSYNEQFF; CDR3 DNA: TGTGCCAGTAGTATTGGACTAGCCTACCGCTCCTACAATGAGCAGTTCTTC
V gene: TRBV19; D gene: .; clone size: .; J gene: TRBJ2-1; CDR3 protein: CASSIGLGAGWHNEQFF; CDR3 DNA: TGTGCCAGTAGTATAGGGCTTGGGGCAGGGTGGCACAATGAGCAGTTCTTC
V gene: TRBV5-1; D gene: .; clone size: .; J gene: TRBJ2-7; CDR3 protein: CASSLEGGWTRTYEQYF; CDR3 DNA: TGCGCCAGCAGCTTGGAAGGGGGGTGGACCCGGACCTACGAGCAGTACTTC
V gene: TRBV9; D gene: .; clone size: .; J gene: TRBJ1-2; CDR3 protein: CASSPDYPLGARGYTF; CDR3 DNA: TGTGCCAGCAGCCCCGATTACCCTTTGGGTGCCCGGGGCTACACCTTC
V gene: TRBV29-1; D gene: .; clone size: .; J gene: TRBJ2-1; CDR3 protein: CSVIFPNEQFF; CDR3 DNA: TGCAGCGTTATCTTCCCCAATGAGCAGTTCTTC
V gene: TRBV5-5; D gene: .; clone size: .; J gene: TRBJ2-1; CDR3 protein: CASSLEQLPPYNEQFF; CDR3 DNA: TGTGCCAGCAGCTTGGAACAGCTTCCCCCCTACAATGAGCAGTTCTTC
V gene: TRBV29-1; D gene: TRBD1; clone size: .; J gene: TRBJ1-4; CDR3 protein: CSATPDRAGEKLFF; CDR3 DNA: TGCAGCGCCACCCCCGACAGGGCCGGTGAAAAACTGTTTTTT
V gene: TRBV27; D gene: TRBD2; clone size: .; J gene: TRBJ2-5; CDR3 protein: CASSPLAGESQETQYF; CDR3 DNA: TGTGCCAGCAGTCCCCTAGCGGGAGAGAGCCAAGAGACCCAGTACTTC
V gene: TRBV7-2; D gene: .; clone size: few; J gene: TRBJ2-1; CDR3 protein: CASSPDWSPFLEQFF; CDR3 DNA: TGTGCCAGCAGCCCAGACTGGAGTCCATTTCTTGAGCAGTTCTTC
V gene: TRBV7-8; D gene: .; clone size: .; J gene: TRBJ2-7; CDR3 protein: CASSPVLQGKSSYEQYF; CDR3 DNA: TGTGCCAGCAGCCCCGTACTACAGGGAAAGAGCTCCTACGAGCAGTACTTC
V gene: TRBV4-1; D gene: TRBD1; clone size: .; J gene: TRBJ1-2; CDR3 protein: CASSHTTGTGIYGYTF; CDR3 DNA: TGCGCCAGCAGCCACACAACCGGGACAGGAATCTATGGCTACACCTTC
V gene: TRBV29-1; D gene: .; clone size: .; J gene: TRBJ2-2; CDR3 protein: CSVISQLVGTGELFF; CDR3 DNA: TGCAGCGTTATTTCGCAGCTAGTAGGCACCGGGGAGCTGTTTTTT
V gene: TRBV15; D gene: TRBD2; clone size: .; J gene: TRBJ2-1; CDR3 protein: CATSREMTTSGGTYNEQFF; CDR3 DNA: TGTGCCACCAGCAGAGAGATGACTACTAGCGGAGGTACATACAATGAGCAGTTCTTC
V gene: TRBV28; D gene: .; clone size: once; J gene: TRBJ1-1; CDR3 protein: CASSLRDNMNTEAFF; CDR3 DNA: TGTGCCAGCAGTTTACGCGACAACATGAACACTGAAGCTTTCTTT
V gene: TRBV10-1; D gene: .; clone size: .; J gene: TRBJ2-7; CDR3 protein: CASSPNLHEQYF; CDR3 DNA: TGCGCCAGCAGCCCGAACCTCCACGAGCAGTACTTC
V gene: TRBV13; D gene: .; clone size: .; J gene: TRBJ1-5; CDR3 protein: CASSLGQTNQPQHF; CDR3 DNA: TGTGCCAGCAGCTTAGGACAGACTAATCAGCCCCAGCATTTT
V gene: TRBV18; D gene: .; clone size: .; J gene: TRBJ2-7; CDR3 protein: CASSPNEEQYF; CDR3 DNA: TGTGCCAGCTCACCAAACGAGGAGCAGTACTTC
V gene: TRBV4-1; D gene: .; clone size: .; J gene: TRBJ2-1; CDR3 protein: CASSLQGGPQFF; CDR3 DNA: TGCGCCAGCAGCCTCCAGGGGGGGCCCCAGTTCTTC